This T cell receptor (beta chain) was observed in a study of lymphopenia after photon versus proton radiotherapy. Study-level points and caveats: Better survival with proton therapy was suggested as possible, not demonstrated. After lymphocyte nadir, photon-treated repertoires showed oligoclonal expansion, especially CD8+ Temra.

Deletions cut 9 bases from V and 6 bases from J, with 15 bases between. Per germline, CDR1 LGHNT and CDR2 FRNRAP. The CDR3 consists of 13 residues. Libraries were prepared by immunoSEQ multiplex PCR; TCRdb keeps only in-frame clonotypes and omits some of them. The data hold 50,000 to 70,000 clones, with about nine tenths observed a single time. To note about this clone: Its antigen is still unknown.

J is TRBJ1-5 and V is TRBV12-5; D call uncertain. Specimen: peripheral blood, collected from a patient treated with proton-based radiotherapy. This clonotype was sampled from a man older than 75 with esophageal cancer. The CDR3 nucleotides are TGTGCTAGCAAAGGGAGCACGGCTCAGCCCCAGCATTTT. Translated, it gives CASKGSTAQPQHF.